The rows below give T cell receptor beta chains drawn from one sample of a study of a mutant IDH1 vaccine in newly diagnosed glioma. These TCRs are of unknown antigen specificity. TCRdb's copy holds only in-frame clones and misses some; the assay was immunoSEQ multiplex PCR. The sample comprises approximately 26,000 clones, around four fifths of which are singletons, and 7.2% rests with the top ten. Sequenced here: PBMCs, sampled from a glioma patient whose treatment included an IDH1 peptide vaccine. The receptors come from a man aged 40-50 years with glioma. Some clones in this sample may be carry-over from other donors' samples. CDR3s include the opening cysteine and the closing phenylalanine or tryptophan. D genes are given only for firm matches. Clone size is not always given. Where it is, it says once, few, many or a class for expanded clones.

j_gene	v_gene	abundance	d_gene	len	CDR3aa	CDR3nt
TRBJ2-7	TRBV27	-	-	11	CASRQNYEQYF	TGTGCCAGCAGACAGAACTACGAGCAGTACTTC
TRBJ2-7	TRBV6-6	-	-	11	CASSYGQEQYF	TGTGCCAGCAGTTACGGGCAAGAGCAGTACTTC
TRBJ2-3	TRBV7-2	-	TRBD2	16	CASSLNGGGTTDTQYF	TGTGCCAGCAGCTTAAACGGCGGGGGGACCACAGATACGCAGTATTTT
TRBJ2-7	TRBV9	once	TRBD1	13	CASSPRQGYEQYF	TGTGCCAGCAGCCCAAGACAGGGGTACGAGCAGTACTTC
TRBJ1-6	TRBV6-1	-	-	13	CASSADLNSPLHF	TGTGCCAGCAGCGCGGACTTGAATTCACCCCTCCACTTT
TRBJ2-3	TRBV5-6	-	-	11	CASTTGDTQYF	TGTGCCAGCACCACGGGCGATACGCAGTATTTT
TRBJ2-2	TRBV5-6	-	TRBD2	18	CASSPGPLAGGNTGELFF	TGTGCCAGCAGCCCGGGACCGTTAGCGGGGGGGAACACCGGGGAGCTGTTTTTT
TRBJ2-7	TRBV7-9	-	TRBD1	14	CASSRWDSTYEQYF	TGTGCCAGCAGCCGTTGGGACAGTACCTACGAGCAGTACTTC
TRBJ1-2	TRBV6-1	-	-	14	CASSEAGGRVGYTF	TGTGCCAGCAGTGAAGCGGGGGGGCGGGTCGGCTACACCTTC
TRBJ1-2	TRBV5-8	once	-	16	CASSLGQPNSNYGYTF	TGTGCCAGCAGCTTGGGACAGCCCAACTCTAACTATGGCTACACCTTC
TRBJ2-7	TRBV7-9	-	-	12	CASLTPSYEQYF	TGTGCCAGCCTGACACCTTCCTACGAGCAGTACTTC
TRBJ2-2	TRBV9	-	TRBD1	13	CASSLRDRGLVFF	TGTGCCAGCAGCCTCCGGGACAGGGGTTTGGTGTTTTTT
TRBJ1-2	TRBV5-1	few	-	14	CASSFNSGTDGYTF	TGCGCCAGCAGCTTTAATTCGGGGACTGATGGCTACACCTTC
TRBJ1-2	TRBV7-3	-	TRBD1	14	CASSYDRGGYGYTF	TGTGCCAGCAGCTACGACAGGGGCGGCTATGGCTACACCTTC
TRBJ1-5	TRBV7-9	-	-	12	CASSQGNQPQHF	TGTGCCAGCAGCCAAGGCAATCAGCCCCAGCATTTT
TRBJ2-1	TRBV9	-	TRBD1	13	CASSLTGFNEQFF	TGTGCCAGCAGCTTGACAGGGTTCAATGAGCAGTTCTTC
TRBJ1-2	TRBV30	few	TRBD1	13	CAWSGTRGGGYTF	TGTGCCTGGAGTGGTACCAGGGGGGGAGGCTACACCTTC
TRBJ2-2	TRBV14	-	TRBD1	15	CASSRTGWNTGELFF	TGTGCCAGCAGCCGGACAGGGTGGAACACCGGGGAGCTGTTTTTT
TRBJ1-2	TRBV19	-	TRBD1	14	CASRDRGSGYGYTF	TGTGCCAGTAGGGACAGGGGGTCGGGCTATGGCTACACCTTC
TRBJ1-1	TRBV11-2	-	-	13	CASSLDTNTEAFF	TGTGCCAGCAGCTTAGACACGAACACTGAAGCTTTCTTT
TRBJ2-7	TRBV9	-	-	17	CASSVKDGHPGPYEQYF	TGTGCCAGCAGCGTAAAAGACGGGCACCCTGGCCCCTACGAGCAGTACTTC
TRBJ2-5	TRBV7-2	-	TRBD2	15	CASSLAGGAAETQYF	TGTGCCAGCAGCTTGGCCGGGGGGGCCGCAGAGACCCAGTACTTC
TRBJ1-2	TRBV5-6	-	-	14	CASSLRRLNYGYTF	TGTGCCAGCAGCTTGCGTAGGCTTAACTATGGCTACACCTTC
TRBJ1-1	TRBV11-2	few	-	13	CASSLVTAGMAFF	TGTGCCAGCAGCTTAGTAACAGCGGGGATGGCTTTCTTT
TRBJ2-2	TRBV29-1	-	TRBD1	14	CSVSDRGDGGELFF	TGCAGCGTTTCTGACAGGGGAGATGGCGGGGAGCTGTTTTTT
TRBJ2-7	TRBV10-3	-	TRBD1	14	CAIRETGDNYEQYF	TGTGCCATCAGGGAGACAGGGGACAACTACGAGCAGTACTTC
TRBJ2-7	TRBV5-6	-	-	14	CASRKNGRDYEQYF	TGTGCCAGCAGGAAAAACGGAAGGGACTACGAGCAGTACTTC
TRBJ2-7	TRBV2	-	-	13	CASSEGTAYEQYF	TGTGCCAGCAGTGAAGGGACAGCATACGAGCAGTACTTC
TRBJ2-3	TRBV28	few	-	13	CASSLGTTDTQYF	TGTGCCAGCAGTTTGGGGACTACAGATACGCAGTATTTT
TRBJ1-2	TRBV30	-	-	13	CASHRTKSSGYTF	TGTGCCTCCCACCGGACGAAATCCAGTGGCTACACCTTC